This TCR beta chain emerged from a study of blood T cell repertoires in COVID-19. Study summary: Donors in the United States, Italy and Spain gave samples during acute or convalescent COVID-19. Nucleic acid was either cDNA or gDNA, and it came from T cells, B-cell-depleted T cells, or PBMCs.

Authors' data handling: From reference gene primer amplification, estimates of nucleated cell counts were derived. Measured with immunoSEQ multiplex PCR; TCRdb has only the in-frame clones, and not every one. D and trimming were read from the DNA, whereas the V and J calls and clone size are those reported in that table. Counted here are more than 120,000 clones, 70% to 90% occurring once; the ten biggest clones make up roughly 2.6%. This CDR3 spans 18 amino acids. V dropped 3 bases and J dropped 4 bases, with 23 bases sitting between them. CDR1 KGHDR and CDR2 SFDVKD come from the germline V gene. Sample: peripheral blood. This sequence joins TRBV24-1 and TRBJ2-5; the D gene is possibly TRBD1 (6 bases). The source of this sequence is a human donor with acute or convalescent COVID-19. The donor label of this sample is uncertain. Here the CDR3 reads CATSDGGGAGAARETQYF. In nucleotides, the CDR3 is TGTGCCACCAGTGATGGGGGTGGGGCAGGGGCTGCCCGAGAGACCCAGTACTTC.